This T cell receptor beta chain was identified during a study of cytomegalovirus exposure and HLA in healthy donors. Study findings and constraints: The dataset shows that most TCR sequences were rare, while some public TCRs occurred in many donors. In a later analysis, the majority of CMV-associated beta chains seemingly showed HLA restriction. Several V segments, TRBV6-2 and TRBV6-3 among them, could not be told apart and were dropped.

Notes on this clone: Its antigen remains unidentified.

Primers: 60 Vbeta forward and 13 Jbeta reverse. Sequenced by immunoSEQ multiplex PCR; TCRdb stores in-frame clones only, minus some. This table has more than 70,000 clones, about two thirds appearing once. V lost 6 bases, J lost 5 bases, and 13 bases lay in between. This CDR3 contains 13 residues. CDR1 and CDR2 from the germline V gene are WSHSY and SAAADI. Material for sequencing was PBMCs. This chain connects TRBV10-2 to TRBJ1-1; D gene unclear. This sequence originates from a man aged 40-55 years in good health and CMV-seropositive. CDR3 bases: TGCGCCAGCAGCCGAACCGGTTTGACTGAAGCTTTCTTT. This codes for CASSRTGLTEAFF.